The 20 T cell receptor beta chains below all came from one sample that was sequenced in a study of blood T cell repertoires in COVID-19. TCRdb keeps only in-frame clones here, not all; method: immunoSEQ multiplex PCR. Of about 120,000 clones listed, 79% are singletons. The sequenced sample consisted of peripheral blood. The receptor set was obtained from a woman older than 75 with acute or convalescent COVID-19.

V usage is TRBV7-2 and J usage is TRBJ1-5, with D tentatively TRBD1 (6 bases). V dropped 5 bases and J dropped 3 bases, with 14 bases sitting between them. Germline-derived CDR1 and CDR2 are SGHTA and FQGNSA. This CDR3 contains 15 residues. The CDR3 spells CASSQQGGNNQPQHF. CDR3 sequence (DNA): TGTGCCAGCAGCCAACAGGGTGGTAACAATCAGCCCCAGCATTTT.

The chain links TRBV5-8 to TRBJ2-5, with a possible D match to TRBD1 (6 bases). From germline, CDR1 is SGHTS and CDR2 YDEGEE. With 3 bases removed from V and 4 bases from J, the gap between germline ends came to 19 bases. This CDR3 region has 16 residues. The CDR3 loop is CASSWGLTDLGETQYF. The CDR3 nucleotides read TGTGCCAGCAGCTGGGGGCTGACAGACTTGGGAGAGACCCAGTACTTC.

CDR3 sequence (DNA): TGTGCCAGCAGTTCCCTAGGAGGAACCGCGGTGGATGAGCAGTTCTTC. This codes for CASSSLGGTAVDEQFF. The V gene is TRBV6-5, the J gene TRBJ2-1; perhaps TRBD2 as D (5 bases). The CDR3 is made up of 16 amino acids. CDR1 and CDR2 (germline): MNHEY, SVGAGI. Trimming stripped 4 bases from V and 8 bases from J, with 21 bases between.

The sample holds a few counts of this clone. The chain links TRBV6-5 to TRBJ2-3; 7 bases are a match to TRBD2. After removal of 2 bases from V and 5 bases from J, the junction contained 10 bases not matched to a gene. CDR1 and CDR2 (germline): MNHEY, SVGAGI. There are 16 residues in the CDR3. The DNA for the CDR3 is TGTGCCAGCAGTTACATTAGTAGCGGGTTGGGAGATACGCAGTATTTT. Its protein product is CASSYISSGLGDTQYF.

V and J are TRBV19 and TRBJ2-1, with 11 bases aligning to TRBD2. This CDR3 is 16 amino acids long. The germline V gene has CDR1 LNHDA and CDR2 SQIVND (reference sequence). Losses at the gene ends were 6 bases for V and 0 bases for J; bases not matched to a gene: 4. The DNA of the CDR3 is TGTGCCAGTAGACAACTAGCGGGAGTCTCCTACAATGAGCAGTTCTTC. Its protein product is CASRQLAGVSYNEQFF. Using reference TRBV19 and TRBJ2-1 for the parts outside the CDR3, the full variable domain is DGGITQSPKYLFRKEGQNVTLSCEQNLNHDAMYWYRQDPGQGLRLIYYSQIVNDFQKGDIAEGYSVSREKKESFPLTVTSAQKNPTAFYLCASRQLAGVSYNEQFFGPGTRLTVL.

The chain's CDR3 is CASSPEGETQYF. The CDR3 DNA sequence: TGTGCCAGCAGTCCCGAGGGAGAGACCCAGTACTTC. The chain has TRBV7-2 and TRBJ2-5; tentatively, D is TRBD2 (5 bases). Deletions cut 6 bases from V and 4 bases from J, with 9 bases between. In germline, CDR1 is SGHTA, CDR2 FQGNSA. This CDR3 is built from 12 residues.

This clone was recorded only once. CDR3 in DNA: TGTGCCAGCAGCTTTAGGAACACTGAAGCTTTCTTT. This sequence encodes CASSFRNTEAFF. This chain joins TRBV7-9 and TRBJ1-1; D not resolved. Germline V gene sequence: CDR1 SEHNR, CDR2 FQNEAQ (reference sequence). V shed 3 bases and J shed 1 base, with 3 bases lying between them. This CDR3 has 12 residues. The entire variable domain, with the rest obtained from reference TRBV7-9 and TRBJ1-1, is as follows: DTGVSQNPRHKITKRGQNVTFRCDPISEHNRLYWYRQTLGQGPEFLTYFQNEAQLEKSRLLSDRFSAERPKGSFSTLEIQRTEQGDSAMYLCASSFRNTEAFFGQGTRLTVV.

CDR3 DNA: TGTGCCAGCAGCTTAGCGGGGGACACTGAAGCTTTCTTT. This sequence encodes CASSLAGDTEAFF. The rearrangement uses TRBV11-2 and TRBJ1-1; D is possibly TRBD1 (5 bases). CDR3 length: 13 residues. V was cut by 1 base and J by 3 bases, with 6 bases left in between. Germline values: CDR1 SGHAT, CDR2 FQNNGV.

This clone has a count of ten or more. The CDR3 loop reads CASTPQGTGELFF. As DNA, the CDR3 is TGTGCCAGCACCCCCCAGGGAACCGGGGAGCTGTTTTTT. The V gene is TRBV9, the J gene TRBJ2-2; D perhaps matches TRBD1 (5 bases). V lost 6 bases and J lost 5, with 11 bases in between. Germline V gene data show CDR1 as SGDLS and CDR2 as YYNGEE. CDR3 size: 13 residues.

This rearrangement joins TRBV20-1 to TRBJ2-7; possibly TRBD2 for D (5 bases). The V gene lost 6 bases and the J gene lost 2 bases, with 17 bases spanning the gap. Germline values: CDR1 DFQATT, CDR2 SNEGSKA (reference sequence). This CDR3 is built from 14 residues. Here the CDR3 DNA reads TGCAGTGCCAGTCCCCCCACGGGGACCTACGAGCAGTACTTC. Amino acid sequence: CSASPPTGTYEQYF.

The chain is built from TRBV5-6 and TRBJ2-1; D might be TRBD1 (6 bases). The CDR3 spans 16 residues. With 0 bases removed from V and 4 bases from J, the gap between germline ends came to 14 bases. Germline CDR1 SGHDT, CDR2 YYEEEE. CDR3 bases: TGTGCCAGCAGCTTGGTAGGACAGTCACAATACAATGAGCAGTTCTTC. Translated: CASSLVGQSQYNEQFF.

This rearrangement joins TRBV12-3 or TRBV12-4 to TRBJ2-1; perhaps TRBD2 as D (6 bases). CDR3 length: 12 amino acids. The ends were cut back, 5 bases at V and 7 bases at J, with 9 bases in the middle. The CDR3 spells CASSERGNEQFF. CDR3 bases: TGTGCCAGCAGTGAACGGGGGAATGAGCAGTTCTTC.

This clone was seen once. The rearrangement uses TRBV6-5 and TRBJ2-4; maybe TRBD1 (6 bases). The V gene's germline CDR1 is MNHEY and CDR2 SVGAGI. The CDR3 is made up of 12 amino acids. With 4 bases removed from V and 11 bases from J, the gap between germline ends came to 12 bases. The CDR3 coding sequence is TGTGCCAGCAGTTCCCAGGGGAGCGTTCAGTACTTC. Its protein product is CASSSQGSVQYF.

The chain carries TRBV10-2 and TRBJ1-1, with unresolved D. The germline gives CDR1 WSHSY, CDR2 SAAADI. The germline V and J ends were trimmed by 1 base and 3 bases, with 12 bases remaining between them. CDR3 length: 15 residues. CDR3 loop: CASSEWAADDTEAFF. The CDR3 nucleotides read TGCGCCAGCAGTGAGTGGGCAGCCGATGACACTGAAGCTTTCTTT.

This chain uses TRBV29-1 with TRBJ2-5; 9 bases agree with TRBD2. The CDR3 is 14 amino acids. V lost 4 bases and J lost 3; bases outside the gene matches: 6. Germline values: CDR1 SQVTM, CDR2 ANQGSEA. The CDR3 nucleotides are TGCAGCGTTGTGTCAGCGGGGGGCGAAGAGACCCAGTACTTC. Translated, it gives CSVVSAGGEETQYF.

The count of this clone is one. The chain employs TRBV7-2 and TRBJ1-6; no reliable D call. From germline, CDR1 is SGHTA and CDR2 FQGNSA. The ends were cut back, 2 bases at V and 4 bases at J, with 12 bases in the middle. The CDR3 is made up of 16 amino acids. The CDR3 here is CASSLRVVNYNSPLHF. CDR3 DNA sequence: TGTGCCAGCAGCTTACGCGTCGTTAATTATAATTCACCCCTCCACTTT.

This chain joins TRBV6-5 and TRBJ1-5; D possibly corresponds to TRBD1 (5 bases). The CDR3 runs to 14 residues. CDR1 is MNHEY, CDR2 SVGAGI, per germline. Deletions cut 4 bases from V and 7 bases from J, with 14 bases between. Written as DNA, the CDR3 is TGTGCCAGCAGTTCGTTAGTACAGGACCAGCCCCAGCATTTT. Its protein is CASSSLVQDQPQHF.

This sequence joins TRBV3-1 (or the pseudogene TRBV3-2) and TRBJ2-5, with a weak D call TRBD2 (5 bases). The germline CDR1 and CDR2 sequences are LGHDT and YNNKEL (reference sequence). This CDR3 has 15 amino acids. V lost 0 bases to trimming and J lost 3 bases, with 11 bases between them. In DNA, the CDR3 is TGTGCCAGCAGCCAAGATCCAGCGGAGGAAGAGACCCAGTACTTC. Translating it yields CASSQDPAEEETQYF.

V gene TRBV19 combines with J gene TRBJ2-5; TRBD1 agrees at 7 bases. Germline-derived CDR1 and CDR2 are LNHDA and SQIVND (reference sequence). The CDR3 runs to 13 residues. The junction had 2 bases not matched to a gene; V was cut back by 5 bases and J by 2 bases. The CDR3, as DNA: TGTGCCAGTAGTCCGACAGGGCAAGAGACCCAGTACTTC. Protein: CASSPTGQETQYF.

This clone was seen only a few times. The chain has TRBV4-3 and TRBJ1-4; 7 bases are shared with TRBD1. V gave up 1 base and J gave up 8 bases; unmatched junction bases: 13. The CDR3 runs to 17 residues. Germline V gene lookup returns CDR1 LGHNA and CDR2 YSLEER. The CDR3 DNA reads TGCGCCAGCAGCCAAGCTCACCGACAGGGCCGTGGGGAAAAACTGTTTTTT. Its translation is CASSQAHRQGRGEKLFF.